These T cell receptor beta chains were read from a single sample in a study of read filtering for tumor transcriptome and immune sequencing. TCRdb reprocessed the reads with MiXCR, giving one entry per CDR3 protein. The sample lists over 80,000 distinct CDR3 sequences; roughly an eighth were seen once. Material: a population of CD138-negative cells sorted from bone marrow. The receptors shown here come from a donor over 35 with multiple myeloma. Both conserved end residues are part of each CDR3. The order of the fields is D gene, V gene, clone size, J gene, CDR3 DNA, CDR3 protein. A D gene is named only where the DNA matches it firmly. Size values are once, few and many counts, or a class for expanded clones, and some rows have none.

D gene: NA; V gene: TRBV5-1; clone size: many; J gene: TRBJ2-5; CDR3 DNA: TGCGCCAGCAGCTTGTACAGCCAACAAGAGACCCAGTACTTC; CDR3 protein: CASSLYSQQETQYF
D gene: TRBD1; V gene: TRBV5-1; clone size: NA; J gene: TRBJ2-7; CDR3 DNA: TGCGCCAGCTATCTTGGACAGGGTACAGCGTACGAGCAGTACTTC; CDR3 protein: CASYLGQGTAYEQYF
D gene: NA; V gene: TRBV11-2; clone size: many; J gene: TRBJ1-6; CDR3 DNA: TGTGCCAGCAGTTCAGGGGAGTCACCCCTCCACTTT; CDR3 protein: CASSSGESPLHF
D gene: TRBD1; V gene: TRBV7-9; clone size: many; J gene: TRBJ2-7; CDR3 DNA: TGTGCCAGCAGCGTCACAGGGGGCGAGGACGAGCAGTACTTC; CDR3 protein: CASSVTGGEDEQYF
D gene: TRBD2; V gene: TRBV7-2; clone size: many; J gene: TRBJ2-1; CDR3 DNA: TGTGCCAGCAGCCCCAGCGGGGGTTACAATGAGCAGTTCTTC; CDR3 protein: CASSPSGGYNEQFF
D gene: NA; V gene: TRBV11-2; clone size: once; J gene: TRBJ2-2; CDR3 DNA: TGTGCCAGCAGCTTACTGATGGGAAGGACCGGGGAGCTGTTTTTT; CDR3 protein: CASSLLMGRTGELFF
D gene: NA; V gene: TRBV18; clone size: many; J gene: TRBJ2-7; CDR3 DNA: TGTGCCAGCTCACCACAATGGGGACTTGGCGGGTACGAGCAGTACTTC; CDR3 protein: CASSPQWGLGGYEQYF
D gene: NA; V gene: TRBV29-1; clone size: many; J gene: TRBJ2-7; CDR3 DNA: TGCAGCGTTGAGTGGGGGGACGAGCAGTACTTC; CDR3 protein: CSVEWGDEQYF
D gene: TRBD2; V gene: TRBV25-1; clone size: many; J gene: TRBJ2-7; CDR3 DNA: TGTGCCAGCAGTGGTAGGAGGTCCGTTGGACTAGCGGAATCCTACGAGCAGTACTTC; CDR3 protein: CASSGRRSVGLAESYEQYF
D gene: NA; V gene: TRBV30; clone size: many; J gene: TRBJ1-1; CDR3 DNA: TGTGCCTGGAGTGTACAGGCCAACACTGAAGCTTTCTTT; CDR3 protein: CAWSVQANTEAFF
D gene: TRBD1; V gene: TRBV20-1; clone size: many; J gene: TRBJ1-1; CDR3 DNA: TGCAGTGCTAGGACAGGGGGAAGGTACACTGAAGCTTTCTTT; CDR3 protein: CSARTGGRYTEAFF
D gene: TRBD2; V gene: TRBV6-5; clone size: many; J gene: TRBJ2-5; CDR3 DNA: TGTGCCAGCAGGCTAGCGGGAATCAAAGAGACCCAGTACTTC; CDR3 protein: CASRLAGIKETQYF
D gene: NA; V gene: TRBV2; clone size: many; J gene: TRBJ2-1; CDR3 DNA: TGTGCCAGTGCTAGCTATGAGCAGTTCTTC; CDR3 protein: CASASYEQFF
D gene: NA; V gene: TRBV20-1; clone size: few; J gene: TRBJ1-5; CDR3 DNA: TGCAGTGCTGGAAACATCTTCAGCAATCAGCCCCAGCATTTT; CDR3 protein: CSAGNIFSNQPQHF
D gene: NA; V gene: TRBV5-1; clone size: few; J gene: TRBJ1-6; CDR3 DNA: TGCGCCAGCAGCTTGGGGTGGCAGGGGATTTCACCCCTCCACTTT; CDR3 protein: CASSLGWQGISPLHF
D gene: TRBD1; V gene: TRBV11-2; clone size: many; J gene: TRBJ2-5; CDR3 DNA: TGTGCCAGCAGCACGGGACAGGGGCGAGAGACCCAGTACTTC; CDR3 protein: CASSTGQGRETQYF
D gene: NA; V gene: TRBV28; clone size: many; J gene: TRBJ1-4; CDR3 DNA: TGTGCCAGCAGCCGGGACCACTATGAAAAACTGTTTTTT; CDR3 protein: CASSRDHYEKLFF
D gene: TRBD1; V gene: TRBV18; clone size: many; J gene: TRBJ2-2; CDR3 DNA: TGTGCCAGCTCTCTCCGACAGGGTGACACCGGGGAGCTGTTTTTT; CDR3 protein: CASSLRQGDTGELFF
D gene: TRBD2; V gene: TRBV27; clone size: NA; J gene: TRBJ2-3; CDR3 DNA: TGTGCCAGCAGTTTATTTGCGGGAGGGCCCGCAGATACGCAGTATTTT; CDR3 protein: CASSLFAGGPADTQYF
D gene: NA; V gene: TRBV29-1; clone size: many; J gene: TRBJ2-3; CDR3 DNA: TGCAGCGTTCAGGGTGGGGTGACCACAGATACGCAGTATTTT; CDR3 protein: CSVQGGVTTDTQYF
D gene: NA; V gene: TRBV5-6; clone size: many; J gene: TRBJ1-2; CDR3 DNA: TGTGCCAGCAGCTTGCACAGAGCTAACTATGGCTACACCTTC; CDR3 protein: CASSLHRANYGYTF
D gene: NA; V gene: TRBV29-1; clone size: many; J gene: TRBJ1-1; CDR3 DNA: TGCAGCGTGGCCGGGCAACCCAACACTGAAGCTTTCTTT; CDR3 protein: CSVAGQPNTEAFF
D gene: TRBD2; V gene: TRBV30; clone size: many; J gene: TRBJ2-1; CDR3 DNA: TGTGCCTGGAGTGTAGCTAGCGGGAGCTACAATGAGCAGTTCTTC; CDR3 protein: CAWSVASGSYNEQFF
D gene: NA; V gene: TRBV5-5; clone size: few; J gene: TRBJ2-5; CDR3 DNA: TGTGCCAGCAGCTCCCAGGGTATTCAAGAGACCCAGTACTTC; CDR3 protein: CASSSQGIQETQYF
D gene: NA; V gene: TRBV20-1; clone size: many; J gene: TRBJ1-2; CDR3 DNA: TGCAGTGCTAGAAGGGGGGGCATTGACTATGGCTACACCTTC; CDR3 protein: CSARRGGIDYGYTF
D gene: NA; V gene: TRBV11-3; clone size: many; J gene: TRBJ2-6; CDR3 DNA: TGTGCCAGCAGCTTAATAAGGGTTAGCTCTGGGGCCAACGTCCTGACTTTC; CDR3 protein: CASSLIRVSSGANVLTF
D gene: NA; V gene: TRBV12-3/TRBV12-4; clone size: many; J gene: TRBJ2-3; CDR3 DNA: TGTGCCAGCAGTTTGATGGAGAGGTTCACAGATACGCAGTATTTT; CDR3 protein: CASSLMERFTDTQYF
D gene: NA; V gene: TRBV21-1; clone size: many; J gene: TRBJ2-3; CDR3 DNA: TGTGCCAGCAGCCGCGCCGACAGGGTCATGATCACAGATACGCAGTATTTT; CDR3 protein: CASSRADRVMITDTQYF
D gene: NA; V gene: TRBV29-1; clone size: many; J gene: TRBJ2-2; CDR3 DNA: TGCAGCGTTAAAAATAACACCGGGGAGCTGTTTTTT; CDR3 protein: CSVKNNTGELFF
D gene: TRBD2; V gene: TRBV6-2/TRBV6-3; clone size: many; J gene: TRBJ2-1; CDR3 DNA: TGTGCCAGCAGTTCCCACCTAGCGGGTTCCAACAATGAGCAGTTCTTC; CDR3 protein: CASSSHLAGSNNEQFF
D gene: NA; V gene: TRBV12-3/TRBV12-4; clone size: many; J gene: TRBJ2-7; CDR3 DNA: TGTGCCAGCAGTTCCTCTGCCTACGAGCAGTACTTC; CDR3 protein: CASSSSAYEQYF
D gene: TRBD2; V gene: TRBV7-9; clone size: many; J gene: TRBJ2-1; CDR3 DNA: TGTGCCAGCATTCCCGGGACTAGCGGGACCAATGAGCAGTTCTTC; CDR3 protein: CASIPGTSGTNEQFF
D gene: TRBD2; V gene: TRBV12-3/TRBV12-4; clone size: many; J gene: TRBJ2-2; CDR3 DNA: TGTGCCAGCAGTTTTGTCCTAGCGGGGAACCCGAACACCGGGGAGCTGTTTTTT; CDR3 protein: CASSFVLAGNPNTGELFF
D gene: TRBD1; V gene: TRBV12-3/TRBV12-4; clone size: many; J gene: TRBJ2-3; CDR3 DNA: TGTGCCAGCAGTTTCGTGCGACAGGGGCGGGATACGCAGTATTTT; CDR3 protein: CASSFVRQGRDTQYF
D gene: NA; V gene: TRBV12-3/TRBV12-4; clone size: many; J gene: TRBJ2-5; CDR3 DNA: TGTGCCAGCAAGCGCTTACAAGAGACCCAGTACTTC; CDR3 protein: CASKRLQETQYF
D gene: TRBD2; V gene: TRBV2; clone size: NA; J gene: TRBJ2-7; CDR3 DNA: TGTGCCAGCAGTGCGACGGGGGAGGGGGAGCAGTACTTC; CDR3 protein: CASSATGEGEQYF
D gene: NA; V gene: TRBV29-1; clone size: many; J gene: TRBJ1-3; CDR3 DNA: TGCAGCGGGTTGTGGTCTGGAAACACCATATATTTT; CDR3 protein: CSGLWSGNTIYF
D gene: NA; V gene: TRBV12-3/TRBV12-4; clone size: many; J gene: TRBJ1-2; CDR3 DNA: TGTGCCAGCAGCCCAAATAACCACCCGCCCCACACCTTC; CDR3 protein: CASSPNNHPPHTF
D gene: NA; V gene: TRBV27; clone size: many; J gene: TRBJ2-6; CDR3 DNA: TGTGCCAGCAGTTTACAGTCGGTAGGGGCCAACGTCCTGACTTTC; CDR3 protein: CASSLQSVGANVLTF
D gene: TRBD2; V gene: TRBV7-3; clone size: NA; J gene: TRBJ2-1; CDR3 DNA: TGTGCCAGCAGCTCGACTAGCGGGAGGATCTATGAGCAGCCCTTC; CDR3 protein: CASSSTSGRIYEQPF